The source of this T cell receptor beta chain is a study of T cell clones after liver transplantation (dated by TCRdb to between 2017 and 2020). In the study overall: ITN030ST, the source of the samples, was a randomized trial that attempted immunosuppression withdrawal within 2 years of liver transplantation. Donor-reactive T cell clones were identified using TCRbeta sequencing after a pre-transplant mixed lymphocyte reaction and were then followed in post-transplant blood. Third party-reactive TCRbeta sequences were also identified from pre-transplant MLRs to serve as an antigen-independent comparator for donor-reactive sequences. Three of the eight recipients were HCV-positive; the others were transplanted for non-autoimmune, non-viral indications. The subjects received no induction therapy and were kept on standard immunosuppression until randomization at 12-24 months post-transplant. To count as tolerant, a recipient had to stay completely off immunosuppression for at least one year without liver enzymes climbing beyond twice the upper limit of normal. Blood samples were collected pre-transplant, then pre-randomization ahead of withdrawal, and finally post-randomization once withdrawal had either been completed or failed. The study cohort included 8 liver transplant recipients, of whom 3 were classified as tolerant and 5 as non-tolerant.

In its sample, this clone was seen a few times. No antigen is known for it. There are no base qualities to consult, and no much larger clone falls within one base. In the germline V gene, CDR1 corresponds to SGHAT and CDR2 to FQNNGV. The junction shows trimming of 4 bases on V and 8 bases on J, plus 18 bases between the germline ends. The CDR3 spans 14 residues, from the cysteine through the phenylalanine. Only the CDR3 DNA is retained, 42 bases long and in frame from the first base. Study-level results and caveats: Circulating donor-reactive CD4 TCRbeta sequences fell significantly post-transplant in 5 of 8 subjects, irrespective of tolerance or HCV status. The conclusions were considered preliminary, being limited by small, heterogeneous patient numbers and non-standardized post-transplant time points. When repertoire turnover was taken into account, detection of donor-reactive sequences was significantly reduced in 7 of 8 subjects for CD4 and in 8 of 8 subjects for CD8. In two subjects, low numbers of available donor cells limited the measurable donor-reactive repertoire. Because no allograft tissue specimens were available, donor-reactive T cells may have migrated into the graft instead of being deleted. The decline in donor-reactive sequences exceeded the decline in third party-reactive sequences, suggesting partial antigen-specific deletion that was unrelated to withdrawal success.

Unstimulated PBMCs, after thawing, were stained for CD3, CD4 and CD8 and then FACS-sorted into CD3+CD4+ and CD3+CD8+ populations. All 8 studied subjects were randomized to withdrawal of immunosuppression. The Qiagen DNeasy Blood and Tissue Kit was used for isolation of genomic DNA. Using immunoSEQ, frozen genomic DNA was subjected to high-throughput TCRbeta CDR3 sequencing, a process that included PCR amplification, mapping, bias correction and internal controls. The study's processing was this. Only productive rearrangements were retained, and each unique TCRbeta sequence was defined by its CDR3 nucleotide sequence together with its V and J gene. For a sequence to be called donor-reactive, it needed a frequency of at least 0.01% and at least 5-fold expansion in CFSE-low cells compared with unstimulated pre-transplant cells. Minimum frequency thresholds were set for each subject based on the unstimulated sample with the lowest template count, ensuring at least 90% detection power. Jensen-Shannon divergence between the top 1000 TCRbeta sequences after and before transplant was used to measure repertoire turnover. Two-sided Fisher's exact tests were used to test for changes in how often donor-reactive sequences were detected. In TCRdb, the immuneACCESS table is reduced to in-frame sequences with V and J assigned. These tables do not hold every clone; where another copy was compared, an unresolved V gene accounts for under half, and the others remain unexplained. That table gives V, J and clone size, and the DNA gave D and trimming. The sample records some 50,000 clones, 60% to 75% of which are singletons. 8% to 10% of the sample lies in the top ten.

Sample: CD4+ T cells from blood, taken at the 22-month timepoint. This clonotype originated in a human patient who received a liver transplant. The graft donor may be the source of some T cells after a transplant. The chain couples TRBV11-2 to TRBJ2-7, with TRBD2 perhaps the D gene, on 6 matching bases. The CDR3 here reads CASSSGLRAWKQYF. The nucleotide sequence reads as follows: TGTGCCAGCAGCTCGGGACTCAGGGCCTGGAAGCAGTACTTC.